This T cell receptor (beta chain) was sequenced during a study of cytotoxic CD8 clonotypes in ibrutinib-treated CLL. Study-level information: There were about 12 relapsed/refractory patients and about 15 treatment-naive patients, and 17 to 18 were IGHV unmutated. The study, taken as a whole, reports: At baseline, clonality was higher than in age-matched healthy donors and correlated with CD8+ counts. Rare overall, public clonotypes shrank or held steady under therapy.

Investigators sought sequencing depths of between 1 in 200,000 and 1 in 1 million T cells. TCRdb keeps only in-frame clones here, not all; method: immunoSEQ multiplex PCR. The sample includes some 140,000 clones, around 93% of them seen just once. As concerns this clone: Its antigen remains unidentified.

CDR3 length: 11 residues. Per the germline V gene, CDR1 is GTSNPN and CDR2 is SVGIG (reference sequence). V dropped 4 bases and J dropped 9 bases, with 13 bases sitting between them. The chain links TRBV30 to TRBJ2-7, with D possibly matching TRBD1 (5 bases). The sequencing here drew on PBMCs, taken after 12 months of ibrutinib treatment. The TCR sequence derives from a human donor with chronic lymphocytic leukemia. The CDR3 sequence is CAWTSGSGQYF. The CDR3 DNA follows: TGTGCCTGGACCTCAGGGTCGGGGCAGTACTTC.